These 8 T cell receptor beta chains share one sample of origin, sequenced in a study of T cells in Graves' hyperthyroidism and ophthalmopathy. The investigators amplified TCR beta CDR3 regions from RNA transcripts. An initial round of RT-PCR targeting the TCR CDR3 relied on the HTBI primer set. MiXCR, run by TCRdb on the multiplex PCR reads, gives a single entry per CDR3 protein. This sample has almost 600,000 distinct CDR3 sequences, with approximately 13% found just once. The material sequenced was blood. The receptors were gathered from a woman in her twenties or thirties with Graves' hyperthyroidism that later progressed to Graves' ophthalmopathy.

The genes are TRBV5-1 and TRBJ2-1; TRBD2 matches 8 bases. The CDR3 sequence is 15 residues long. Germline CDR1 is SGHRS and CDR2 is YFSETQ. After removal of 0 bases from V and 4 bases from J, the junction contained 3 bases not matched to a gene. The CDR3 DNA is TGCGCCAGCAGCTTGGTTAGCGGGATATACAATGAGCAGTTCTTC. It encodes CASSLVSGIYNEQFF. The variable domain in full, completed from reference TRBV5-1 and TRBJ2-1, reads KAGVTQTPRYLIKTRGQQVTLSCSPISGHRSVSWYQQTPGQGLQFLFEYFSETQRNKGNFPGRFSGRQFSNSRSEMNVSTLELGDSALYLCASSLVSGIYNEQFFGPGTRLTVL.

This clonotype was picked up many times. This chain uses TRBV6-1 with TRBJ2-7; TRBD2 matches at 7 bases. V lost 5 bases, J lost 0 bases, and 13 bases stayed unmatched. The CDR3 runs 17 residues. Per germline, CDR1 MNHNS and CDR2 SASEGT. CDR3 DNA sequence: TGTGCCAGCAGTACCTTCGGGCTAGCGGTGAGCTCCTACGAGCAGTACTTC. Translated: CASSTFGLAVSSYEQYF.

CDR3 sequence reads: CASSPHQEENYGYTF. In DNA form, the CDR3 reads TGTGCCAGCAGTCCTCACCAGGAGGAGAACTATGGCTACACCTTC. The chain has TRBV28 and TRBJ1-2; D is undetermined. V dropped 5 bases and J dropped 2 bases, with 15 bases sitting between them. This CDR3 has 15 residues. Per germline, CDR1 MDHEN and CDR2 SYDVKM.

At least ten counts were recorded for this clonotype. V gene TRBV6-1 combines with J gene TRBJ1-1; D might be TRBD1 (5 bases). Trimming shortened V by 10 bases and J by 6 bases, and 21 bases separated the two germline ends. The CDR3 has 14 residues. Germline V gene data show CDR1 as MNHNS and CDR2 as SASEGT. CDR3 region: CATTPRGASAEAFF. The CDR3 DNA is TGTGCCACCACGCCGAGAGGGGCGTCTGCTGAAGCTTTCTTT.

The chain uses TRBV9 and TRBJ2-1; 9 nucleotides match TRBD2. Germline V gene sequence: CDR1 SGDLS, CDR2 YYNGEE. The V and J ends lost 4 bases and 14 bases, in that order; junction bases with no gene match: 13. CDR3 length: 14 amino acids. This CDR3 is CASSLGTSRTSEFF. CDR3 DNA: TGTGCCAGCAGCCTCGGGACTAGCCGGACGAGCGAGTTCTTC. The variable domain in full, with the rest retrieved from reference TRBV9 and TRBJ2-1, is DSGVTQTPKHLITATGQRVTLRCSPRSGDLSVYWYQQSLDQGLQFLIQYYNGEERAKGNILERFSAQQFPDLHSELNLSSLELGDSALYFCASSLGTSRTSEFFGPGTRLTVL.

The chain is built from TRBV9 and TRBJ2-7; perhaps TRBD2 as D (5 bases). This CDR3 comprises 14 residues. CDR1 is SGDLS, CDR2 YYNGEE, per germline. Trimming stripped 0 bases from V and 2 bases from J, with 9 bases between. For the CDR3, the DNA is TGTGCCAGCAGCGTAGTGGCGGAGGCCTACGAGCAGTACTTC. Translating gives CASSVVAEAYEQYF. Full variable domain (outside the CDR3, taken from reference TRBV9 and TRBJ2-7): DSGVTQTPKHLITATGQRVTLRCSPRSGDLSVYWYQQSLDQGLQFLIQYYNGEERAKGNILERFSAQQFPDLHSELNLSSLELGDSALYFCASSVVAEAYEQYFGPGTRLTVT.

This clonotype was seen repeatedly, ten times or more. The V gene is TRBV12-5, the J gene TRBJ2-3; the D gene is possibly TRBD2 (6 bases). The germline V gene has CDR1 LGHNT and CDR2 FRNRAP. V shed 5 bases and J shed 1 base, with 16 bases lying between them. This CDR3 has 16 residues. Here the CDR3 reads CASGPSEGMGTDTQYF. CDR3 nucleotides: TGTGCTAGTGGTCCCTCGGAGGGCATGGGCACAGATACGCAGTATTTT.

This clonotype showed up many times. The genes are TRBV18 and TRBJ1-1, with a weak D call TRBD1 (5 bases). This CDR3 contains 15 residues. The ends were cut back, 2 bases at V and 0 bases at J, with 10 bases in the middle. The V gene's germline CDR1 is KGHSH and CDR2 LQKENI. CDR3 bases: TGTGCCAGCTCACCAATGGGGCAGGTGAACACTGAAGCTTTCTTT. Its protein is CASSPMGQVNTEAFF.